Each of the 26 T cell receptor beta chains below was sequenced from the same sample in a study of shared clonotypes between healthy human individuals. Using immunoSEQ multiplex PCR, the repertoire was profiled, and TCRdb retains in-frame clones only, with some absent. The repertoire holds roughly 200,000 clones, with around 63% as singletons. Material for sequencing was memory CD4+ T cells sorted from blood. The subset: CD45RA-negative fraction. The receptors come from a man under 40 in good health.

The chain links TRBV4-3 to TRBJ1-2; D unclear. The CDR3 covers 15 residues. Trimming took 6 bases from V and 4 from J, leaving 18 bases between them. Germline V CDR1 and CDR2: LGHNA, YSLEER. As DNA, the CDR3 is TGCGCCAGCAGTCCGGGAAACCTATTAACCTATGGCTACACCTTC. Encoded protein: CASSPGNLLTYGYTF.

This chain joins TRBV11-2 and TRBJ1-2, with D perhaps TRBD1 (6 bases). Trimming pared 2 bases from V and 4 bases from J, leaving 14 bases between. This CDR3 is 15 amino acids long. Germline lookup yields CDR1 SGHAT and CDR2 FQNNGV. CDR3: CASSLMVQGVYGYTF. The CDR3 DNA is TGTGCCAGCAGCTTAATGGTACAGGGTGTCTATGGCTACACCTTC. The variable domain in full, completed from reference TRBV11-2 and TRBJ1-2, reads EAGVAQSPRYKIIEKRQSVAFWCNPISGHATLYWYQQILGQGPKLLIQFQNNGVVDDSQLPKDRFSAERLKGVDSTLKIQPAKLEDSAVYLCASSLMVQGVYGYTFGSGTRLTVV.

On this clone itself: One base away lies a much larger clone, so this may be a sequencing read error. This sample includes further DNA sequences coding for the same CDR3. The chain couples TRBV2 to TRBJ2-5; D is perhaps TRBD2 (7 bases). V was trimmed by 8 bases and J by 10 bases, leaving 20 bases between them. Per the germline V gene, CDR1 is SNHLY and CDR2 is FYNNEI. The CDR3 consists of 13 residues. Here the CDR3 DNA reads TGTGCCAGCGGGGGGGCGGACCTGGGGGACCAGTACTTC. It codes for CASGGADLGDQYF. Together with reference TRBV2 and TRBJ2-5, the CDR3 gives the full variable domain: EPEVTQTPSHQVTQMGQEVILRCVPISNHLYFYWYRQILGQKVEFLVSFYNNEISEKSEIFDDQFSVERPDGSNFTLKIRSTKLEDSAMYFCASGGADLGDQYFGPGTRLLVL.

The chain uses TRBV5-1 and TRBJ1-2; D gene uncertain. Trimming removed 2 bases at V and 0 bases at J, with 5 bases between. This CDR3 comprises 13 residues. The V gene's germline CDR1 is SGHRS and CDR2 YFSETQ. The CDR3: CASSFGTNYGYTF. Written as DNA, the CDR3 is TGCGCCAGCAGCTTTGGGACTAACTATGGCTACACCTTC.

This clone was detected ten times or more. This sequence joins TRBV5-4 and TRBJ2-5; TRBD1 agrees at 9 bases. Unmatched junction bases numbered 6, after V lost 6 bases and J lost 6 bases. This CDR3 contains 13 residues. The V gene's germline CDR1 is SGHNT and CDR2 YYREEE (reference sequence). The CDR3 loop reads CASTRTGEQTQYF. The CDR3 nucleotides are TGTGCCAGCACCCGGACAGGGGAACAGACCCAGTACTTC.

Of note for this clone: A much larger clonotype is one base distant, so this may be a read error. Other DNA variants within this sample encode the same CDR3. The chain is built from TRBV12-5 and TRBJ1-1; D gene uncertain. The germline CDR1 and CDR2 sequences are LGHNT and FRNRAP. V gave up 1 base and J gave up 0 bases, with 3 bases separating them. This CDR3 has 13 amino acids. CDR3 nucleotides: TGTGCTAGTGGTTTGGATATGAACACTGAAGCTTTCTTT. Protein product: CASGLDMNTEAFF.

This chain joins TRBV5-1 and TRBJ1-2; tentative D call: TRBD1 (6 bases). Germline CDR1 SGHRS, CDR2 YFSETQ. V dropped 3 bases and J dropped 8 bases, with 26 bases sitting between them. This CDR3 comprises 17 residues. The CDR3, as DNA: TGCGCCAGCAGCTCCTGGACAGCCGCCGGGAACCTAGGGGGCTACACCTTC. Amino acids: CASSSWTAAGNLGGYTF. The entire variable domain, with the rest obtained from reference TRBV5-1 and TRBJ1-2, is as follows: KAGVTQTPRYLIKTRGQQVTLSCSPISGHRSVSWYQQTPGQGLQFLFEYFSETQRNKGNFPGRFSGRQFSNSRSEMNVSTLELGDSALYLCASSSWTAAGNLGGYTFGSGTRLTVV.

In nucleotides, the CDR3 is TGCAGCGCCTCGGGACTAGCGGGAGGTCCCTCCTACGAGCAGTACTTC. Its translation is CSASGLAGGPSYEQYF. The V call is TRBV29-1, the J call TRBJ2-7; 15 nucleotides match TRBD2. The CDR3 is 16 amino acids. With V trimmed by 7 bases and J by 0 bases, 7 bases remained unmatched. Germline V lookup: CDR1 SQVTM, CDR2 ANQGSEA.

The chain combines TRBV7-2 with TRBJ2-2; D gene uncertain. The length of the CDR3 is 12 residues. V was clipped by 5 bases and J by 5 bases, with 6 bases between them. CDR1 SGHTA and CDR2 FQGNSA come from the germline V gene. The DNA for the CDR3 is TGTGCCAGCAGCCTACGGACCGGGGAGCTGTTTTTT. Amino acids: CASSLRTGELFF.

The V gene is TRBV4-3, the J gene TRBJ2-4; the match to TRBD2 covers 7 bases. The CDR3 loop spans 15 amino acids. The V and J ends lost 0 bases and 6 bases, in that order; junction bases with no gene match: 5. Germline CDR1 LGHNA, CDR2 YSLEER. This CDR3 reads CASSQDLGGINIQYF. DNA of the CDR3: TGCGCCAGCAGCCAAGATCTGGGAGGGATAAACATTCAGTACTTC.

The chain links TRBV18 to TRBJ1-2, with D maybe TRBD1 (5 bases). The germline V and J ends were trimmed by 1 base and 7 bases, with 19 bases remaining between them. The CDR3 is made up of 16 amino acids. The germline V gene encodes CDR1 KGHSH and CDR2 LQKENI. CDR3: CASSPQWGASSGGYTF. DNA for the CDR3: TGTGCCAGCTCACCACAATGGGGCGCAAGTTCAGGTGGCTACACCTTC.

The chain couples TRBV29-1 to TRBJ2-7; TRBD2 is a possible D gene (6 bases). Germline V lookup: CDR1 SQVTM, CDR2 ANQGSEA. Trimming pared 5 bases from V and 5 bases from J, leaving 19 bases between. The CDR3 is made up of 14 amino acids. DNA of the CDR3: TGCAGCGTTATCGGTCCTCGGGGGAACGACGAGCAGTACTTC. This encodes CSVIGPRGNDEQYF.

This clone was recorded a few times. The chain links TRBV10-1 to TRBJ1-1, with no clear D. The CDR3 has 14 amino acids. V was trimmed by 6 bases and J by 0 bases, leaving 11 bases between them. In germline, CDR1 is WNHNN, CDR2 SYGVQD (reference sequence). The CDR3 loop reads CASSDRHLNTEAFF. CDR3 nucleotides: TGCGCCAGCAGCGATCGACACTTGAACACTGAAGCTTTCTTT.

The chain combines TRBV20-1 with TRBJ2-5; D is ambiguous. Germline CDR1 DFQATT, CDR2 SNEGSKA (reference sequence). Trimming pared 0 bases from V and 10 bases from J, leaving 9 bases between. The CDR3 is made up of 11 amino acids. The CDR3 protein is CSARDNPDQYF. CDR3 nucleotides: TGCAGTGCTAGAGACAACCCGGACCAGTACTTC.

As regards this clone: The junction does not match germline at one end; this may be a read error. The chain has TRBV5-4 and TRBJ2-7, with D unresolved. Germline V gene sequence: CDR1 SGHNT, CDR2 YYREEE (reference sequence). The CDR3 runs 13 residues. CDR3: CASSWPSSHEQYF. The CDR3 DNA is TGTGCCAGCAGCTGGCCGTCCTCCCACGAGCAGTACTTC.

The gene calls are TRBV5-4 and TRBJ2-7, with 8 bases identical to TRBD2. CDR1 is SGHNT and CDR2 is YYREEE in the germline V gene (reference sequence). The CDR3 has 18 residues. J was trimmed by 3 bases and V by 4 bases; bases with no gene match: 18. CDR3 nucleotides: TGTGCCAGCAGCCCTACACCTCAAATTAGCGGGAAATACTACGAGCAGTACTTC. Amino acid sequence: CASSPTPQISGKYYEQYF. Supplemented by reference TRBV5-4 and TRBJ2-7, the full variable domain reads ETGVTQSPTHLIKTRGQQVTLRCSSQSGHNTVSWYQQALGQGPQFIFQYYREEENGRGNFPPRFSGLQFPNYSSELNVNALELDDSALYLCASSPTPQISGKYYEQYFGPGTRLTVT.

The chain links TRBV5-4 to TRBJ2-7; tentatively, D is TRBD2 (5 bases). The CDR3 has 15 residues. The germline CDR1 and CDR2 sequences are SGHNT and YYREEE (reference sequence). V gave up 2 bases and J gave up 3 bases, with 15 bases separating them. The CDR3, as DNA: TGTGCCAGCAGCTTAGACGGGGTTCGGGGCTACGAGCAGTACTTC. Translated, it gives CASSLDGVRGYEQYF.

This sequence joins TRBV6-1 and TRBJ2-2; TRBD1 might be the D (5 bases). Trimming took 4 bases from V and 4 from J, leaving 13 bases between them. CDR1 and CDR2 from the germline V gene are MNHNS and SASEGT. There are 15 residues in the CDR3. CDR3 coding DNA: TGTGCCAGCAGTGTGGCCAGTGGGGCCACCGGGGAGCTGTTTTTT. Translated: CASSVASGATGELFF.

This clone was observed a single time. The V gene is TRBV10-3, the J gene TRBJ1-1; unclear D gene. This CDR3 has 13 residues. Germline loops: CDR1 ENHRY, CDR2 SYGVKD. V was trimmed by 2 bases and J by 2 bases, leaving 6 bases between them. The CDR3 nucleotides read TGTGCCATCAGTGAGGCAGGTAACACTGAAGCTTTCTTT. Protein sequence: CAISEAGNTEAFF.

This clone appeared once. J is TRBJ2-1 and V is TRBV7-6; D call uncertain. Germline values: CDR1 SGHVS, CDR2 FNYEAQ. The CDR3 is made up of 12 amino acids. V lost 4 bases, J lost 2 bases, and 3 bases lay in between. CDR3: CASSSTYNEQFF. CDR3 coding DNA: TGTGCCAGCAGCTCCACCTACAATGAGCAGTTCTTC. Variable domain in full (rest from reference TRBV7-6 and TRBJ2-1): GAGVSQSPRYKVTKRGQDVALRCDPISGHVSLYWYRQALGQGPEFLTYFNYEAQQDKSGLPNDRFSAERPEGSISTLTIQRTEQRDSAMYRCASSSTYNEQFFGPGTRLTVL.

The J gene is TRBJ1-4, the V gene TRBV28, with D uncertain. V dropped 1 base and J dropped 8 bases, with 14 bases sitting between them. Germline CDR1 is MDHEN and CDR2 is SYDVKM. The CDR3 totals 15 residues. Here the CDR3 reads CASSLYLEVKEKLFF. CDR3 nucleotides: TGTGCCAGCAGTTTATATCTAGAAGTCAAGGAAAAACTGTTTTTT.

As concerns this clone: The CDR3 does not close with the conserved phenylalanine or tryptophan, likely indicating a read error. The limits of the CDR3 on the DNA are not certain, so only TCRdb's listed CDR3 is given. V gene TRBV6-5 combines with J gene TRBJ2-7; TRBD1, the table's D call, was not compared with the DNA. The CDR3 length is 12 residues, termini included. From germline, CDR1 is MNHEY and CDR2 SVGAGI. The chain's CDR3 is CASRIDRGRRMS.

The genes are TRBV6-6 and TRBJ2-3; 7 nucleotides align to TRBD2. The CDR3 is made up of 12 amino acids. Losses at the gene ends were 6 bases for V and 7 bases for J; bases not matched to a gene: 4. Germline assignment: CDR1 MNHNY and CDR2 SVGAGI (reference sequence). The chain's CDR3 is CASSNGRNTQYF. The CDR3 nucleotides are TGTGCCAGCAGCAACGGGAGGAATACGCAGTATTTT.

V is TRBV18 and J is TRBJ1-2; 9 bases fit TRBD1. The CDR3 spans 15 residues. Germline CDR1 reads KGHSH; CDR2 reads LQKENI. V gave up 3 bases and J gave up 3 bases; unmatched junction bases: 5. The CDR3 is CASSPGQGWDYGYTF. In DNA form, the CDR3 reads TGTGCCAGCTCACCGGGACAGGGCTGGGACTATGGCTACACCTTC.

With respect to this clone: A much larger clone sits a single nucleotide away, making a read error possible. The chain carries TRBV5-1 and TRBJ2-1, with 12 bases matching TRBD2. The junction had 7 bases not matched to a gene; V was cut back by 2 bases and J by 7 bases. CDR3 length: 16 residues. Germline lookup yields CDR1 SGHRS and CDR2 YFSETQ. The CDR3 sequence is CASSFGLAGGANEQFF. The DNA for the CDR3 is TGCGCCAGCAGCTTTGGGCTAGCGGGAGGGGCGAATGAGCAGTTCTTC.

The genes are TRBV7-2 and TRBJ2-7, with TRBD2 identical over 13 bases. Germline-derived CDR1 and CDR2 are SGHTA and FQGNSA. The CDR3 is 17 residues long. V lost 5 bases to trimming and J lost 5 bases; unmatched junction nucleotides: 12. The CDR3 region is CASSPRPGLAGEHEQYF. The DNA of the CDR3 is TGTGCCAGCAGCCCAAGACCCGGACTAGCGGGAGAACACGAGCAGTACTTC.